Following are 24 T cell receptor beta chains from one sample sequenced in a study of blood T cell repertoires in COVID-19. TCRdb's copy holds only in-frame clones and misses some; the assay was immunoSEQ multiplex PCR. This sample carries 130,000 to 150,000 clones, approximately 81% of them seen once, and the ten largest clones take more than 2%. The sequencing input was peripheral blood. The receptors were sampled from a human donor with acute or convalescent COVID-19. The donor label of this sample is uncertain.

The chain links TRBV19 to TRBJ2-1, with TRBD2 as a possible D gene (6 bases). Trimming cost V 5 bases and J 7 bases, with 12 bases left between them. This CDR3 has 13 residues. Germline CDR1 and CDR2: LNHDA and SQIVND (reference sequence). CDR3 DNA sequence: TGTGCCAGTAGTCTCGGGGGTTCTAATGAGCAGTTCTTC. This gives the protein CASSLGGSNEQFF.

The chain joins TRBV6-5 to TRBJ2-1; TRBD2 matches at 11 bases. This CDR3 is built from 14 residues. V was pared by 7 bases and J by 9 bases, with 8 bases of the junction left unmatched. Germline CDR1 and CDR2: MNHEY and SVGAGI. DNA of the CDR3: TGTGCCAGCAATAAGTTAGCGGGAGGGGTTGAGCAGTTCTTC. The encoded protein is CASNKLAGGVEQFF.

The chain uses TRBV11-3 and TRBJ2-3, with D perhaps matching TRBD1 (7 bases). Germline loops: CDR1 SGHNT, CDR2 YENEEA. V was trimmed by 5 bases and J by 5 bases, leaving 20 bases between them. The CDR3 spans 16 residues. The CDR3 region has the DNA TGTGCCAGCAGCCCCACACGGAGGGGGCTTGAAGATACGCAGTATTTT. This translates into CASSPTRRGLEDTQYF.

This clone was found a few times. The genes are TRBV28 and TRBJ1-1, with D possibly matching TRBD1 (6 bases). Trimming removed 6 bases at V and 4 bases at J, with 15 bases between. The CDR3 covers 14 residues. Looked up from germline, CDR1 is MDHEN and CDR2 is SYDVKM. The CDR3, as DNA: TGTGCCAGCAGCCTACAGGGATTGAGCACTGAAGCTTTCTTT. Its protein is CASSLQGLSTEAFF.

The chain is built from TRBV6-2 or TRBV6-3 and TRBJ1-5, with no clear D. The germline CDR1 and CDR2 sequences are MNHEY and SVGEGT. This CDR3 has 16 amino acids. Trimming left V 6 bases short and J 3 bases short, with 18 bases between. CDR3 nucleotides: TGTGCCAGCAGCGACGGTAGGAGGCCCCCCAATCAGCCCCAGCATTTT. It yields the protein CASSDGRRPPNQPQHF.

V is TRBV19 and J is TRBJ1-2; 7 bases line up with TRBD1. V lost 2 bases to trimming and J lost 3 bases; unmatched junction nucleotides: 6. The CDR3 runs to 15 residues. Germline values: CDR1 LNHDA, CDR2 SQIVND (reference sequence). The CDR3 sequence is CASSITTGVDYGYTF. The CDR3 DNA reads TGTGCCAGTAGTATAACCACAGGGGTGGACTATGGCTACACCTTC.

The chain joins TRBV15 to TRBJ1-2, with a tentative D call TRBD1 (5 bases). The CDR3 is made up of 15 amino acids. The V gene's germline CDR1 is LNHNV and CDR2 YYDKDF (reference sequence). V dropped 1 base and J dropped 4 bases, with 13 bases sitting between them. The CDR3 spells CATSRVRGSAYGYTF. For the CDR3, the DNA is TGTGCCACCAGCAGAGTTCGGGGGTCGGCCTATGGCTACACCTTC.

The chain uses TRBV4-2 and TRBJ2-2; 7 bases fit TRBD1. V shed 1 base, J shed 2 bases, and the junction held 4 bases outside the gene matches. The CDR3 totals 16 residues. Per germline, CDR1 LGHNA and CDR2 YNFKEQ. CDR3 bases: TGTGCCAGCAGCCAAGCTGGGACAGAAAACACCGGGGAGCTGTTTTTT. Its translation is CASSQAGTENTGELFF.

The chain has TRBV19 and TRBJ1-5, with D unresolved. The CDR3 has 13 amino acids. Looked up from germline, CDR1 is LNHDA and CDR2 is SQIVND (reference sequence). V gave up 6 bases and J gave up 6 bases, with 12 bases separating them. CDR3 in DNA: TGTGCCAGTAGCTTGACGGAGGCTCAGCCCCAGCATTTT. It translates to CASSLTEAQPQHF.

The chain uses TRBV7-2 and TRBJ2-3, with a weak D call TRBD2 (5 bases). The germline CDR1 and CDR2 sequences are SGHTA and FQGNSA. V shed 1 base and J shed 4 bases, with 21 bases lying between them. CDR3 size: 18 residues. CDR3: CASSLDGEGRGVSDTQYF. Here the CDR3 DNA reads TGTGCCAGCAGCTTAGATGGAGAAGGTCGGGGAGTGTCAGATACGCAGTATTTT.

The chain has TRBV7-9 and TRBJ1-5; 8 bases are a match to TRBD1. V gave up 2 bases and J gave up 3 bases; unmatched junction bases: 6. CDR3 length equals 16 residues. The germline gives CDR1 SEHNR, CDR2 FQNEAQ (reference sequence). In nucleotides, the CDR3 is TGTGCCAGCAGCTTATTCGCAGGGGGCCTCAATCAGCCCCAGCATTTT. Its translation: CASSLFAGGLNQPQHF.

The chain is built from TRBV19 and TRBJ1-1, with a possible D match to TRBD1 (5 bases). Trimming pared 3 bases from V and 4 bases from J, leaving 9 bases between. The CDR3 has 13 residues. CDR1 LNHDA and CDR2 SQIVND come from the germline V gene (reference sequence). CDR3 amino acids: CASSMGGSTEAFF. The CDR3, as DNA: TGTGCCAGTAGTATGGGGGGAAGCACTGAAGCTTTCTTT.

The chain carries TRBV24-1 and TRBJ2-3, with D possibly being TRBD2 (5 bases). CDR3 length equals 16 residues. Germline CDR1 reads KGHDR; CDR2 reads SFDVKD. V lost 3 bases, J lost 2 bases, and 14 bases lay in between. The DNA for the CDR3 is TGTGCCACCAGTGATGTGGGTAGCGCCGTCACAGATACGCAGTATTTT. Residues: CATSDVGSAVTDTQYF.

This chain uses TRBV20-1 with TRBJ1-1, with TRBD1 matching 9 bases. Germline-derived CDR1 and CDR2 are DFQATT and SNEGSKA (reference sequence). CDR3 length: 15 amino acids. V shed 3 bases and J 1 base; nucleotides not matched to a gene: 6. CDR3 protein: CSASYRGRGNTEAFF. CDR3 coding DNA: TGCAGTGCTAGTTACAGGGGGCGAGGGAACACTGAAGCTTTCTTT.

The chain combines TRBV29-1 with TRBJ2-2; 8 bases line up with TRBD2. Looked up from germline, CDR1 is SQVTM and CDR2 is ANQGSEA. V gave up 2 bases and J gave up 0 bases; unmatched junction bases: 2. The CDR3 totals 15 residues. The CDR3 reads CSVETSGTNTGELFF. DNA of the CDR3: TGCAGCGTTGAAACTAGCGGAACGAACACCGGGGAGCTGTTTTTT.

CDR3 sequence: CASSYSTGTGGFGNTIYF. The CDR3 nucleotides read TGTGCCAGCAGCTATTCGACCGGGACAGGCGGCTTCGGAAACACCATATATTTT. This chain joins TRBV6-2 or TRBV6-3 and TRBJ1-3; the match to TRBD1 covers 8 bases. Trimming cost V 6 bases and J 4 bases; bases outside gene matches: 17. CDR1 is MNHEY, CDR2 SVGEGT, per germline. CDR3 length: 18 residues.

This chain joins TRBV30 and TRBJ1-4, with a tentative D call TRBD1 (5 bases). Trimming left V 2 bases short and J 8 bases short, with 18 bases between. The CDR3 extends over 15 amino acids. Germline CDR1 is GTSNPN and CDR2 is SVGIG (reference sequence). The chain's CDR3 is CAWSPRQPPMEKLFF. In DNA form, the CDR3 reads TGTGCCTGGAGTCCCCGACAGCCGCCGATGGAAAAACTGTTTTTT.

In this sample, this clone turned up a few times. The rearrangement uses TRBV19 and TRBJ2-1, with 7 bases lining up with TRBD2. This CDR3 has 16 amino acids. Germline V CDR1 and CDR2: LNHDA, SQIVND (reference sequence). V shed 3 bases and J 1 base; nucleotides not matched to a gene: 6. CDR3: CASSIPSGASYNEQFF. The CDR3 DNA follows: TGTGCCAGTAGTATTCCTAGCGGAGCTTCCTACAATGAGCAGTTCTTC.

The genes are TRBV24-1 and TRBJ2-1; 8 nucleotides agree with TRBD1. The V and J ends lost 4 bases and 7 bases, in that order; junction bases with no gene match: 5. Germline CDR1 is KGHDR and CDR2 is SFDVKD. The CDR3 length is 14 residues. The CDR3 spells CATSEDRVGNEQFF. The CDR3 region has the DNA TGTGCCACCAGTGAGGACAGGGTGGGGAATGAGCAGTTCTTC.

The chain employs TRBV29-1 and TRBJ2-7, with D possibly being TRBD2 (5 bases). From germline, CDR1 is SQVTM and CDR2 ANQGSEA. Trimming took off 3 bases at V and 5 bases at J, with 11 bases between the two ends. CDR3 length: 12 residues. The CDR3, as DNA: TGCAGCGTTGACCCGGGGATGGACGAGCAGTACTTC. Amino acids: CSVDPGMDEQYF.

This sequence joins TRBV6-2 or TRBV6-3 and TRBJ2-7; TRBD1 agrees at 8 bases. Germline CDR1 is MNHEY and CDR2 is SVGEGT. The CDR3 sequence is 15 residues long. Losses at the gene ends were 3 bases for V and 6 bases for J; bases not matched to a gene: 10. CDR3 bases: TGTGCCAGCAGTTATCGCGGACAGGGCGTTCCCGAGCAGTACTTC. Protein sequence: CASSYRGQGVPEQYF.

This clone was counted a single time. The rearrangement uses TRBV5-4 and TRBJ1-5; D remains unclear. CDR1 and CDR2 from the germline V gene are SGHNT and YYREEE (reference sequence). Trimming pared 0 bases from V and 9 bases from J, leaving 7 bases between. This CDR3 contains 12 residues. CDR3 DNA sequence: TGTGCCAGCAGCTTGGGGAGTTCGCCCCAGCATTTT. Protein sequence: CASSLGSSPQHF.

The chain couples TRBV3-1 (or the pseudogene TRBV3-2) to TRBJ1-5, with D unclear. Trimming pared 0 bases from V and 7 bases from J, leaving 34 bases between. CDR1 and CDR2 (germline): LGHDT, YNNKEL (reference sequence). The CDR3 is 22 amino acids. DNA for the CDR3: TGTGCCAGCAGCCAAGATTGCATTTGTTCAATGTACAAAGGATCCGAAGCGCAGCCCCAGCATTTT. Translated: CASSQDCICSMYKGSEAQPQHF.

This rearrangement joins TRBV2 to TRBJ2-2, with D unclear. The CDR3 loop spans 14 amino acids. The V end was cut by 7 bases, the J end by 7 bases, with 16 bases between. The germline V gene has CDR1 SNHLY and CDR2 FYNNEI. The CDR3: CASTASSSVGELFF. The CDR3 DNA sequence: TGTGCCAGCACTGCCTCGTCAAGCGTCGGGGAGCTGTTTTTT.